A single TCR beta chain is shown here with its context. The data belong to a study of T cells in Graves' hyperthyroidism and ophthalmopathy. With a duration under 2 months, the hyperthyroidism was newly diagnosed in patients aged 18 to 65. What was amplified from RNA transcripts were TCR beta CDR3 regions. HTBI primers drove first-round RT-PCR of the TCR CDR3. TCRdb fed the multiplex PCR reads into MiXCR, producing one record per CDR3 protein. The sample shows some 720,000 distinct CDR3 sequences, about 17% of them seen only once. The ends were cut back, 6 bases at V and 0 bases at J, with 12 bases in the middle. Per germline, CDR1 LGHNT and CDR2 FRNRAP. CDR3 size: 15 residues.

This clonotype was obtained from a man aged 18 to 30 with Graves' hyperthyroidism. The V call is TRBV12-5, the J call TRBJ2-1; D unclear. Sequencing was performed on blood. CDR3 DNA: TGTGCTAGTGGCCCACCCGGTAGCTCCTACAATGAGCAGTTCTTC. This codes for CASGPPGSSYNEQFF.